This T cell receptor beta chain was found in a study of OX40 agonist ivuxolimab in advanced cancers. The overall study: Those treated in dose escalation had hepatocellular carcinoma, melanoma, renal cell cancer or head and neck cancer.

Remarks on this clone: Its antigen is not identified.

TCRdb keeps only in-frame clones here, not all; method: immunoSEQ multiplex PCR. Among 22,000 or so clones listed, approximately 91% were seen once. The CDR3 is made up of 16 amino acids. The germline CDR1 and CDR2 sequences are LGHNA and YNFKEQ. V was shortened by 0 bases and J by 5 bases, with 14 bases between the two germline ends. General observations from the study: On average, CD8+ T cells had more expanded clones than CD4+.

The sequence came from an adult with an advanced solid tumor such as melanoma, head and neck, liver or kidney cancer. The rearrangement links TRBV4-2 to TRBJ2-1; D may correspond to TRBD1 or TRBD2 (5 bases each). Specimen: CD4+ or CD8+ T cells sorted from blood, collected in a trial of the OX40 agonist ivuxolimab. CDR3 in DNA: TGTGCCAGCAGCCAAGAACCCGGGGCACCCAACAATGAGCAGTTCTTC. This codes for CASSQEPGAPNNEQFF.